This section outlines one T cell receptor beta chain sequence together with its context. No antigen is known for it. With 60 Vbeta and 13 Jbeta primers, the PCR was carried out. Data came from immunoSEQ multiplex PCR; TCRdb stores just in-frame clones and leaves some out. This table holds about 170,000 clones, 65% to 85% found once. This sample was included in a study of cytomegalovirus exposure and HLA in healthy donors. Study-wide results and limits: Cytomegalovirus-associated status was assigned to 150 or so TCR beta chains. Whilst most TCR sequences proved rare, a subset of public TCRs occurred across many donors.

CDR3 length equals 13 residues. With V trimmed by 2 bases and J by 8 bases, 4 bases remained unmatched. In germline, CDR1 is MNHEY, CDR2 SVGAGI. This clonotype was obtained from a woman between 45 and 60 years old in good health and CMV-seropositive. The sample was PBMCs. The chain uses TRBV6-5 and TRBJ1-1, with 8 bases that match TRBD1. The CDR3 DNA follows: TGTGCCAGCAGTTACCGTCGGGACAGGGAAGCTTTCTTT. Translation gives CASSYRRDREAFF.